This TCR beta chain was found in a study of Ad26.COV2.S vaccination and SARS-CoV-2 variants. The CDR3 runs 17 residues. Germline loops: CDR1 SEHNR, CDR2 FQNEAQ (reference sequence). Between the trimmed V and J ends, which lost 7 bases and 2 bases, there was a span of 21 bases. TCRdb keeps only in-frame clones here, not all; method: immunoSEQ multiplex PCR. This sample yields about half a million clones, of which 70% to 90% are seen a single time; about 1.5% belongs to the top ten. This sample's treatment: approximately 18 received Ad26.COV2.S at low or high dose, single or two shots; a few received placebo; per-sample allocation not given. Repertoires come from day 63 after the first vaccine or placebo injection. Its platform was an Ad26 vector, and its expressed antigen was Wuhan-strain SARS-CoV-2 spike.

This specimen was peripheral blood, taken in a trial of Ad26.COV2.S vaccine versus placebo. The genes are TRBV7-9 and TRBJ1-3, with D possibly matching TRBD1 (5 bases). The TCR comes from a person aged 18-60 years who received the Ad26.COV2.S COVID-19 vaccine or a placebo. The CDR3 DNA reads TGTGCCAGCATCTCTAACGTCTACGGGACCCCTGGAAACACCATATATTTT. Amino acid sequence: CASISNVYGTPGNTIYF.